These 19 T cell receptor beta chains were all obtained from the same sample, sequenced in a study of CD8+ T cells in alopecia areata. Isolated RNA was reverse transcribed into cDNA used as the sequencing template. Profiling relied on immunoSEQ multiplex PCR, and the TCRdb table lists in-frame clones only, not all of them. The sample records some 110,000 clones, less than 75% being singletons. Treatment reported: oral pan-JAK inhibitor, 5-10 mg twice daily. The input for sequencing was CD8+ T cells sorted from blood, taken at week 4, from a patient treated with tofacitinib. The receptor set was obtained from a human donor with alopecia areata.

This chain uses TRBV11-2 with TRBJ2-5; perhaps D is TRBD1 or TRBD2 (5 bases each). The germline V gene encodes CDR1 SGHAT and CDR2 FQNNGV. V shed 5 bases and J shed 1 base, with 17 bases lying between them. The CDR3 length is 16 residues. The CDR3 region has the DNA TGTGCCAGCAGCCCCGAGGGACGGATTTTCCAAGAGACCCAGTACTTC. Amino acid sequence: CASSPEGRIFQETQYF.

This sequence joins TRBV7-9 and TRBJ1-6, with D unclear. V was shortened by 5 bases and J by 2 bases, with 10 bases between the two germline ends. CDR3 size: 15 residues. Germline CDR1 is SEHNR and CDR2 is FQNEAQ (reference sequence). The CDR3 coding sequence is TGTGCCAGCAGCCCGACAATCACCTATAATTCACCCCTCCACTTT. This translates into CASSPTITYNSPLHF.

As DNA, the CDR3 is TGTGCCAGGGGACAGGAGGCCGGGGAGCTGTTTTTT. Encoded protein: CARGQEAGELFF. The V call is TRBV2, the J call TRBJ2-2; 8 positions agree with TRBD1. V trimming: 9 bases; J trimming: 6 bases; junction bases outside the gene matches: 3. Germline V CDR1 and CDR2: SNHLY, FYNNEI. The CDR3 has 12 amino acids. Looking up the rest from reference TRBV2 and TRBJ2-2 gives the full variable domain: EPEVTQTPSHQVTQMGQEVILRCVPISNHLYFYWYRQILGQKVEFLVSFYNNEISEKSEIFDDQFSVERPDGSNFTLKIRSTKLEDSAMYFCARGQEAGELFFGEGSRLTVL.

V gene TRBV5-6 combines with J gene TRBJ1-5; TRBD1 matches at 9 bases. Per germline, CDR1 SGHDT and CDR2 YYEEEE. The trim removed 4 bases at V and 9 bases at J, leaving 8 bases unmatched. The CDR3 length is 14 residues. The CDR3 loop reads CASSRTGAIWPQHF. The CDR3 nucleotides are TGTGCCAGCAGCCGGACAGGGGCCATTTGGCCCCAGCATTTT.

This clone was picked up a small number of times. This chain links TRBV4-1 with TRBJ2-3; a weak D match, TRBD2 (6 bases). The CDR3 has 15 residues. Trimming removed 4 bases from V and 1 base from J, with 12 bases in between. CDR1 and CDR2 (germline): MGHRA, YSYEKL. CDR3 in DNA: TGCGCCAGCAGCCCGGGGGTCATCGGCACAGATACGCAGTATTTT. This sequence encodes CASSPGVIGTDTQYF.

The CDR3 is CASSFGTGNEQFF. The CDR3 nucleotides are TGTGCCAGCAGCTTTGGGACGGGCAATGAGCAGTTCTTC. The V and J genes are TRBV11-2 and TRBJ2-1, with D perhaps TRBD1 or TRBD2 (5 bases each). Per germline, CDR1 SGHAT and CDR2 FQNNGV. V lost 3 bases to trimming and J lost 6 bases, with 9 bases between them. This CDR3 has 13 residues.

This clone appeared a few times. The chain employs TRBV30 and TRBJ2-1; 9 bases are a match to TRBD1. From germline, CDR1 is GTSNPN and CDR2 SVGIG (reference sequence). The trim removed 3 bases at V and 4 bases at J, leaving 4 bases unmatched. The CDR3 has 14 residues. This CDR3 reads CAWSTGQGYNEQFF. CDR3 bases: TGTGCCTGGAGCACCGGACAGGGGTACAATGAGCAGTTCTTC.

The chain links TRBV30 to TRBJ2-7; a possible D gene is TRBD2 (6 bases). This CDR3 has 15 amino acids. Trimming left V 6 bases short and J 2 bases short, with 20 bases between. CDR1 is GTSNPN and CDR2 is SVGIG in the germline V gene (reference sequence). The CDR3: CACDMRRREAYEQYF. The CDR3 DNA reads TGTGCCTGCGACATGAGGAGGAGGGAGGCCTACGAGCAGTACTTC.

To note about this clone: One end of the junction varies from germline; a read error may be responsible. The rearrangement links TRBV29-1 to TRBJ2-1; D call uncertain. The CDR3 is 12 amino acids. Per the germline V gene, CDR1 is SQVTM and CDR2 is ANQGSEA. The CDR3 bases are TGCGGCGTTTATCTGTGGAACAATGAGCAGTTCTTC. The encoded protein is CGVYLWNNEQFF.

The J gene is TRBJ2-3, the V gene TRBV29-1; 12 bases fit TRBD2. The germline gives CDR1 SQVTM, CDR2 ANQGSEA. The CDR3 consists of 18 residues. Trimming cost V 2 bases and J 3 bases; bases outside gene matches: 12. The CDR3 DNA reads as TGCAGCGTTGAAACTCCGCCACTAGCGGGGGGTGGGACAGATACGCAGTATTTT. It translates to CSVETPPLAGGGTDTQYF.

The chain uses TRBV6-5 and TRBJ2-2, with D perhaps given as TRBD1 or TRBD2 (5 bases each). The CDR3 consists of 14 residues. Germline lookup yields CDR1 MNHEY and CDR2 SVGAGI. V dropped 3 bases and J dropped 3 bases, with 8 bases sitting between them. CDR3 protein: CASSYQGDTGELFF. The CDR3 DNA reads as TGTGCCAGCAGTTATCAGGGAGACACCGGGGAGCTGTTTTTT.

For the CDR3, the DNA is TGTGCCTGGAGTGTAGCGGCAGCAATAGGGACCCAGTACTTC. The encoded protein is CAWSVAAAIGTQYF. This chain joins TRBV30 and TRBJ2-5, with D tentatively TRBD2 (5 bases). The ends were cut back, 0 bases at V and 7 bases at J, with 15 bases in the middle. Germline loops: CDR1 GTSNPN, CDR2 SVGIG (reference sequence). This CDR3 has 14 amino acids.

This clone appeared a few times. The chain couples TRBV29-1 to TRBJ2-7, with TRBD1 matching over 9 bases. V lost 8 bases and J lost 4; bases outside the gene matches: 15. The CDR3 runs 15 residues. Per germline, CDR1 SQVTM and CDR2 ANQGSEA. CDR3: CSLSHGTGRLYEQYF. The CDR3 coding sequence is TGCAGCCTGAGCCACGGGACAGGGCGGCTGTACGAGCAGTACTTC.

The J gene is TRBJ2-1, the V gene TRBV30, with D tentatively TRBD1 (6 bases). The V and J ends lost 2 bases and 2 bases respectively, with 7 bases between them. Germline V gene lookup returns CDR1 GTSNPN and CDR2 SVGIG (reference sequence). This CDR3 comprises 13 residues. Here the CDR3 reads CAWSWTAYNEQFF. Here the CDR3 DNA reads TGTGCCTGGAGTTGGACAGCCTACAATGAGCAGTTCTTC.

In its sample, this clone was seen once. This chain connects TRBV30 to TRBJ2-1; 10 bases map to TRBD2. The CDR3 is 15 amino acids. The J segment lost 6 bases and the V segment lost 2 bases, leaving 7 bases of the junction unmatched. CDR1 and CDR2 (germline): GTSNPN, SVGIG (reference sequence). CDR3 coding DNA: TGTGCCTGGAGTTCCGGCACTAGCGGGGTCAATGAGCAGTTCTTC. Protein product: CAWSSGTSGVNEQFF.

The chain is built from TRBV29-1 and TRBJ1-2, with 8 bases lining up with TRBD1. J gave up 1 base and V 5 bases, and 3 bases lay outside the gene matches. This CDR3 contains 13 residues. Germline assignment: CDR1 SQVTM and CDR2 ANQGSEA. The CDR3 reads CSVPGQDNYGYTF. The CDR3 region has the DNA TGCAGCGTTCCGGGACAGGATAACTATGGCTACACCTTC.

V is TRBV25-1 and J is TRBJ2-5; possibly TRBD2 for D (7 bases). The CDR3 runs 14 residues. Germline V gives CDR1 MGHDK, CDR2 SYGVNS. Trimming took 1 base from V and 4 from J, leaving 10 bases between them. Here the CDR3 reads CASSEWGGPETQYF. CDR3 sequence (DNA): TGTGCCAGCAGTGAATGGGGGGGGCCAGAGACCCAGTACTTC.

The gene calls are TRBV11-2 and TRBJ1-5; D not resolved. The CDR3 is 14 amino acids. Germline values: CDR1 SGHAT, CDR2 FQNNGV. V was clipped by 3 bases and J by 3 bases, with 9 bases between them. Written as DNA, the CDR3 is TGTGCCAGCAGCTTGAACAGACACAATCAGCCCCAGCATTTT. It yields the protein CASSLNRHNQPQHF.

This clone turned up a few times. At one end the junction does not follow the germline gene, possibly because of a read error. This CDR3 is CASSLEGGHYEQYF. CDR3 DNA: TGTGCTAGCAGCTTAGAGGGGGGCCACTACGAGCAGTACTTC. The genes are TRBV7-7 and TRBJ2-7, with D possibly being TRBD1 or TRBD2 (6 bases each). This CDR3 has 14 amino acids. Germline V gene lookup returns CDR1 SSHAT and CDR2 FNYEAQ (reference sequence).